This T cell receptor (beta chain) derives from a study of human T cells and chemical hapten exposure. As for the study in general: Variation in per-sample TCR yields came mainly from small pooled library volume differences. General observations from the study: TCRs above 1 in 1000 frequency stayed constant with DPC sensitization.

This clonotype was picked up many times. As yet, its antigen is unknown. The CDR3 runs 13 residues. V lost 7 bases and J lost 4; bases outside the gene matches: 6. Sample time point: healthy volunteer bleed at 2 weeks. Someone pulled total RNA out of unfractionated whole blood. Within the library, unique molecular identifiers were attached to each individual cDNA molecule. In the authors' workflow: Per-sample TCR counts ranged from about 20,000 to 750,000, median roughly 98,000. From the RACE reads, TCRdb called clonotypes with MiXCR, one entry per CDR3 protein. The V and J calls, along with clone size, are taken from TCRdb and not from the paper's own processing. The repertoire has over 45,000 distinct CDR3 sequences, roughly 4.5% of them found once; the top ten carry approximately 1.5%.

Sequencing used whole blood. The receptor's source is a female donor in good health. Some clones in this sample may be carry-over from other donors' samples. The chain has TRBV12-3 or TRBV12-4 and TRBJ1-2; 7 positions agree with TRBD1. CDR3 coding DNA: TGTGCCAGCACCAGGGGGATAAGCTATGGCTACACCTTC. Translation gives CASTRGISYGYTF.